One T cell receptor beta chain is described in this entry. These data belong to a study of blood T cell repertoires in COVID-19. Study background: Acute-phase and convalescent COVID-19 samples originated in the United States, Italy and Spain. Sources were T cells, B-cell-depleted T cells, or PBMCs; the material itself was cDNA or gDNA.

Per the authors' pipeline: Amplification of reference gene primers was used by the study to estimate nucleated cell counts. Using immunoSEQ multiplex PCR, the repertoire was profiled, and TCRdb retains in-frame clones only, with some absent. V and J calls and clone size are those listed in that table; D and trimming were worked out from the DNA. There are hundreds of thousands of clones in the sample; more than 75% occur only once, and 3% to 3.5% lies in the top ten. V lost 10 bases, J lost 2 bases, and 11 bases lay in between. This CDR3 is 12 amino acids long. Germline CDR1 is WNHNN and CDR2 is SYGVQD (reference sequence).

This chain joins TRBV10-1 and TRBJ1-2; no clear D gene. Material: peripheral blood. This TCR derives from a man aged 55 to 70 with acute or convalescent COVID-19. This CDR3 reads CANPDLNYGYTF. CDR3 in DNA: TGCGCCAACCCTGACTTGAACTATGGCTACACCTTC.